The rows below give T cell receptor beta chains drawn from one sample of a study of OX40 agonist ivuxolimab in advanced cancers. The table came from immunoSEQ multiplex PCR; TCRdb's copy has only in-frame clones and leaves some out. The top ten hold under 20% of the sample, which has fewer than 70,000 clones, roughly 87% seen once. Sequencing was performed on CD4+ or CD8+ T cells sorted from blood, taken in a trial of the OX40 agonist ivuxolimab. These receptor sequences come from an adult with an advanced solid tumor such as melanoma, head and neck, liver or kidney cancer. CDR3s include the opening cysteine and the closing phenylalanine or tryptophan. D genes are given only for firm matches. Clone size is not always given. Where it is, it says once, few, many or a class for expanded clones.

j_call clone_size v_call d_call cdr3_aa cdr3_nt
TRBJ1-6 . TRBV5-1 . CASSLWANSPLHF TGCGCCAGCAGCTTGTGGGCAAATTCACCCCTCCACTTT
TRBJ2-3 . TRBV29-1 . CSVESPGTTQYF TGCAGCGTTGAATCTCCGGGGACCACGCAGTATTTT
TRBJ2-5 . TRBV4-1 TRBD2 CASSPSGAGGGETQYF TGCGCCAGCAGCCCGAGTGGGGCGGGAGGTGGGGAGACCCAGTACTTC
TRBJ2-1 . TRBV10-3 . CAIAPGLHTRSYNEQFF TGTGCCATCGCCCCAGGGCTCCACACACGCTCCTACAATGAGCAGTTCTTC
TRBJ2-7 few TRBV5-4 TRBD2 CASSQGLAVGGYEQYF TGTGCCAGCAGCCAAGGACTAGCGGTAGGGGGCTACGAGCAGTACTTC
TRBJ1-4 once TRBV6-5 . CASSYGGGTNEKLFF TGTGCCAGCAGTTACGGCGGGGGTACTAATGAAAAACTGTTTTTT
TRBJ1-5 . TRBV7-9 . CASSFSYGVGSNQPQHF TGTGCCAGCAGCTTCAGCTACGGGGTGGGGAGCAATCAGCCCCAGCATTTT
TRBJ2-7 . TRBV5-6 . CASSNRDGRYEQYF TGTGCCAGCAGCAACCGGGACGGCCGATACGAGCAGTACTTC
TRBJ1-4 . TRBV2 TRBD1 CASSSVGQAQEKLFF TGTGCCAGCAGCTCGGTTGGACAGGCCCAAGAAAAACTGTTTTTT
TRBJ2-5 . TRBV5-4 TRBD2 CASSLGTGGGRQETQYF TGTGCCAGCAGCTTGGGGACCGGGGGGGGTAGACAAGAGACCCAGTACTTC
TRBJ2-7 . TRBV7-2 . CASSLALGYEQYF TGTGCCAGCAGCTTAGCGCTAGGGTACGAGCAGTACTTC
TRBJ1-5 once TRBV28 TRBD1 CASSSSRDSQPQHF TGTGCCAGCAGTTCGTCCCGGGACAGTCAGCCCCAGCATTTT
TRBJ1-2 once TRBV6-1 . CASRMDPGQVYGYTF TGTGCCAGCAGGATGGACCCGGGACAAGTCTATGGCTACACCTTC
TRBJ2-7 . TRBV23-1 TRBD1 CASVPPGQGFYEQYF TGCGCCAGCGTGCCTCCGGGACAGGGGTTCTACGAGCAGTACTTC
TRBJ2-1 . TRBV28 TRBD2 CASSFWLADNEQFF TGTGCCAGCAGTTTCTGGCTAGCGGACAATGAGCAGTTCTTC
TRBJ2-1 . TRBV5-1 TRBD2 CASSPGTSGYNEQFF TGCGCCAGCAGCCCCGGGACTAGCGGGTACAATGAGCAGTTCTTC
TRBJ2-5 . TRBV29-1 . CSGKFRDSTVVRQETQYF TGCAGCGGAAAATTCCGAGACTCCACGGTGGTCCGGCAAGAGACCCAGTACTTC
TRBJ2-7 . TRBV7-8 . CASSLVLEQYF TGTGCCAGCAGCTTAGTGTTGGAGCAGTACTTC
TRBJ2-7 . TRBV6-5 TRBD1 CASSSPGQSSYEQYF TGTGCCAGCAGTTCTCCGGGACAGAGCTCCTACGAGCAGTACTTC
TRBJ2-7 few TRBV4-2 TRBD2 CASGGLAGQDEQYF TGTGCCAGCGGGGGGCTAGCGGGACAAGACGAGCAGTACTTC
TRBJ1-4 . TRBV5-1 . CASSLGTGPVGEKLFF TGCGCCAGCAGCCTGGGTACAGGGCCTGTTGGTGAAAAACTGTTTTTT
TRBJ1-5 . TRBV15 . CATSREQATNQPQHF TGTGCCACCAGCAGAGAACAGGCTACCAATCAGCCCCAGCATTTT
TRBJ1-6 . TRBV5-1 TRBD1 CASSGRGQGFSPLHF TGCGCCAGCAGCGGCCGGGGACAGGGTTTTTCACCCCTCCACTTT
TRBJ2-5 . TRBV21-1 . CASSKTGQETQYF TGTGCCAGCAGCAAGACAGGGCAAGAGACCCAGTACTTC